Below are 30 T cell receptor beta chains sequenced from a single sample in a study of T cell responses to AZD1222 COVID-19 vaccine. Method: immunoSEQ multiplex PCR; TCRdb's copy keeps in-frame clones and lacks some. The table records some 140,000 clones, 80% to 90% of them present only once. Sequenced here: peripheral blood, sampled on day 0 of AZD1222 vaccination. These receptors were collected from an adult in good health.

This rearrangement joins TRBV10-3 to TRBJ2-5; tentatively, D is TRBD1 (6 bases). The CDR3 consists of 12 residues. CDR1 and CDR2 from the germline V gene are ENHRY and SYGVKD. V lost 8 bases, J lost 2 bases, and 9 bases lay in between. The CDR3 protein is CAIAGVQETQYF. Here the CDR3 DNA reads TGTGCCATCGCAGGGGTTCAAGAGACCCAGTACTTC.

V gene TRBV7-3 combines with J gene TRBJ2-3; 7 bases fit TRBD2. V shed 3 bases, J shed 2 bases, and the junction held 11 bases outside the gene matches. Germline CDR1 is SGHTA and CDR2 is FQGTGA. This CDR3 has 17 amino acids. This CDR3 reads CASSLGRLAAYTDTQYF. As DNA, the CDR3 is TGTGCCAGCAGCTTGGGAAGGCTAGCGGCTTACACAGATACGCAGTATTTT.

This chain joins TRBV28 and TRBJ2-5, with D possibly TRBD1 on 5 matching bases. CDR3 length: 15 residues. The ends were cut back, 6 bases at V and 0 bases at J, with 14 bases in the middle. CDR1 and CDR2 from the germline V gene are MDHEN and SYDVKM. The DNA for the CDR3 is TGTGCCAGCAGCCGTTGGTCAGGGTACCAAGAGACCCAGTACTTC. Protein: CASSRWSGYQETQYF.

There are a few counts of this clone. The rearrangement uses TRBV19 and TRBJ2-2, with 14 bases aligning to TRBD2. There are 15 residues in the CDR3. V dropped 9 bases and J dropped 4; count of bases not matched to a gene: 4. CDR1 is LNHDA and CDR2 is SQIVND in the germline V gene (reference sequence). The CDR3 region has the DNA TGTGCCAGCGGGACTAGCGGGAGCGGCACCGGGGAGCTGTTTTTT. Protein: CASGTSGSGTGELFF.

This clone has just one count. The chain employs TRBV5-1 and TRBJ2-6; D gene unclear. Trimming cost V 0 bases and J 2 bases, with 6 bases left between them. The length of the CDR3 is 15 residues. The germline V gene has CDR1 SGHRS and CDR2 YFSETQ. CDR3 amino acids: CASSLDRAGANVLTF. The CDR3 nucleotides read TGCGCCAGCAGCTTGGATAGGGCTGGGGCCAACGTCCTGACTTTC.

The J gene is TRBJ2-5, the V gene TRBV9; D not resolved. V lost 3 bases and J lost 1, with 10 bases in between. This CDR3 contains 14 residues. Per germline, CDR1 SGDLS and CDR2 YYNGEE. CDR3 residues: CASSDSWAQETQYF. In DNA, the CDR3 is TGTGCCAGCAGCGATTCTTGGGCCCAAGAGACCCAGTACTTC.

The CDR3 DNA reads TGCAGCGTTTATGGGCTATCAGGGCCTTTTAACTATGGCTACACCTTC. Translation gives CSVYGLSGPFNYGYTF. The V call is TRBV29-1, the J call TRBJ1-2, with D possibly TRBD1 on 5 matching bases. The germline CDR1 and CDR2 sequences are SQVTM and ANQGSEA. The CDR3 is made up of 16 amino acids. V lost 5 bases to trimming and J lost 1 base, with 20 bases between them.

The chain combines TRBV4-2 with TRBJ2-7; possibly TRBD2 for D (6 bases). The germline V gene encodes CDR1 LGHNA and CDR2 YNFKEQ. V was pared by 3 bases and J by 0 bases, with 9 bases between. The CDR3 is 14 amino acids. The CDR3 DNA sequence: TGTGCCAGCAGCCATCGGGAGAGCTCCTACGAGCAGTACTTC. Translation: CASSHRESSYEQYF.

The CDR3 loop reads CASSYRLDQPQHF. The CDR3 DNA sequence: TGTGCCAGCAGCTACAGGTTGGATCAGCCCCAGCATTTT. J is TRBJ1-5 and V is TRBV7-2; D might be TRBD1 (5 bases). Per the germline V gene, CDR1 is SGHTA and CDR2 is FQGNSA. The CDR3 sequence is 13 residues long. Trimming pared 4 bases from V and 5 bases from J, leaving 9 bases between.

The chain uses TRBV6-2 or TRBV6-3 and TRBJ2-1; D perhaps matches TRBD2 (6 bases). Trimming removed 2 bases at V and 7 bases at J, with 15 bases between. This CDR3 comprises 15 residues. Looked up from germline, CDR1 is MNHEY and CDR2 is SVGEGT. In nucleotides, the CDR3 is TGTGCCAGCAGTTACGGTTTAGGCCGGGAGAATGAGCAGTTCTTC. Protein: CASSYGLGRENEQFF.

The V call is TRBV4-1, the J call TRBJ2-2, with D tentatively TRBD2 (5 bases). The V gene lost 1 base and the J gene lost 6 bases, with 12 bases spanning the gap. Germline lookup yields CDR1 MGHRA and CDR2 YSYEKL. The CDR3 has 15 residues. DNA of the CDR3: TGCGCCAGCAGCCAAGTTGGGAGAGCAGCCGGGGAGCTGTTTTTT. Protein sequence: CASSQVGRAAGELFF.

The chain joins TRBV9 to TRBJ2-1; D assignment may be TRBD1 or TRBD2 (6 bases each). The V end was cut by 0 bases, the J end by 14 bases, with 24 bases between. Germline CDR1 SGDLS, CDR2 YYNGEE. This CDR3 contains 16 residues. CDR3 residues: CASSVVSGGFTGMKFF. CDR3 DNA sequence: TGTGCCAGCAGCGTAGTTAGCGGCGGGTTTACAGGGATGAAGTTCTTC.

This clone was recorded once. This CDR3 reads CASRPLRTGNYNEQFF. The CDR3 nucleotides are TGTGCCAGCAGACCTTTGAGGACAGGCAACTACAATGAGCAGTTCTTC. V usage is TRBV28 and J usage is TRBJ2-1; 7 nucleotides align to TRBD1. Germline V gene data show CDR1 as MDHEN and CDR2 as SYDVKM. J gave up 3 bases and V 6 bases, and 11 bases lay outside the gene matches. This CDR3 contains 16 residues.

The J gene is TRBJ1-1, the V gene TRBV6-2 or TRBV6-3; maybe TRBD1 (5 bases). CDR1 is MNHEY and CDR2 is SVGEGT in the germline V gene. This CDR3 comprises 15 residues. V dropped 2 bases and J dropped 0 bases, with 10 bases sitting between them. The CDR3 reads CASSYRGLMNTEAFF. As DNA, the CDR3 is TGTGCCAGCAGTTACAGGGGACTGATGAACACTGAAGCTTTCTTT.

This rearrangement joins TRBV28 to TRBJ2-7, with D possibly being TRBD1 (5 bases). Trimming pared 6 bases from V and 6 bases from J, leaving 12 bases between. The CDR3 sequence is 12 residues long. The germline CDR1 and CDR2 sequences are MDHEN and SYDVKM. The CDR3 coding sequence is TGTGCCAGCAGCCTGATTAGGGGCGAGCAGTACTTC. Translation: CASSLIRGEQYF.

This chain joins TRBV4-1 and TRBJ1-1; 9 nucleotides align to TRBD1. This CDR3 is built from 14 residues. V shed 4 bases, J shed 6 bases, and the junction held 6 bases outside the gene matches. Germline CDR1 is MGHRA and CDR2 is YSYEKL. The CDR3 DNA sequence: TGCGCCAGCAGCCGAGAAACAGGGGGCCCTGAAGCTTTCTTT. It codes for CASSRETGGPEAFF.

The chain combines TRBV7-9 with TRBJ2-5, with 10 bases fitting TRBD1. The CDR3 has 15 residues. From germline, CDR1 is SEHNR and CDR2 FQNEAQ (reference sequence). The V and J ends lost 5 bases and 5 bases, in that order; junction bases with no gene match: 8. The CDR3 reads CASSGTGTGAETQYF. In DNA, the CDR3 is TGTGCCAGCAGCGGCACCGGGACAGGGGCGGAGACCCAGTACTTC.

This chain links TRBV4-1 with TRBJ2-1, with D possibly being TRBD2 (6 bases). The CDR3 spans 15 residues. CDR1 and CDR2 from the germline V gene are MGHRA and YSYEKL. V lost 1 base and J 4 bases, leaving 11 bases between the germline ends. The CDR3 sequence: CASSQGRGAYNEQFF. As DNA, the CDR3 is TGCGCCAGCAGCCAAGGGCGGGGAGCTTACAATGAGCAGTTCTTC.

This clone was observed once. CDR3 nucleotides: TGTGCCAGCAGCTTAGGGGCAGGGGTTGGCTACACCTTC. Protein product: CASSLGAGVGYTF. The chain recombines TRBV7-2 with TRBJ1-2; perhaps TRBD1 as D (6 bases). Trimming took 1 base from V and 7 from J, leaving 10 bases between them. This CDR3 comprises 13 residues. The germline CDR1 and CDR2 sequences are SGHTA and FQGNSA.

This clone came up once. The DNA of the CDR3 is TGTGCCAGCAGTTTACGAGGGCGTGGAGAGCAGTACTTC. The encoded protein is CASSLRGRGEQYF. V and J are TRBV27 and TRBJ2-7, with D perhaps TRBD2 (5 bases). The CDR3 is made up of 13 amino acids. The germline CDR1 and CDR2 sequences are MNHEY and SMNVEV (reference sequence). V lost 2 bases to trimming and J lost 7 bases, with 12 bases between them.

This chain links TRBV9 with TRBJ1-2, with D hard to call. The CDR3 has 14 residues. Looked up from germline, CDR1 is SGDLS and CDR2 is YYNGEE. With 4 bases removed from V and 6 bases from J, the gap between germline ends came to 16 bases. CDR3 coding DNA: TGTGCCAGCAGCCCCGGACCACGAAGCAATGGCTACACCTTC. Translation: CASSPGPRSNGYTF. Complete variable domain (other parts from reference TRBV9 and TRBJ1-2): DSGVTQTPKHLITATGQRVTLRCSPRSGDLSVYWYQQSLDQGLQFLIQYYNGEERAKGNILERFSAQQFPDLHSELNLSSLELGDSALYFCASSPGPRSNGYTFGSGTRLTVV.

CDR3: CASRGDNYGYTF. CDR3 bases: TGTGCCAGCAGGGGGGATAACTATGGCTACACCTTC. The chain employs TRBV9 and TRBJ1-2, with D possibly TRBD1 on 5 matching bases. Germline CDR1 is SGDLS and CDR2 is YYNGEE. V was shortened by 5 bases and J by 1 base, with 6 bases between the two germline ends. The CDR3 consists of 12 residues.

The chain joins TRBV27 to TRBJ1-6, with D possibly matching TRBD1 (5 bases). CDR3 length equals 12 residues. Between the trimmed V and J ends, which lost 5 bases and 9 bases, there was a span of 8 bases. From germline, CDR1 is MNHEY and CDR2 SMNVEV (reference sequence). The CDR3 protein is CASSLGTSPLHF. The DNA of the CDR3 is TGTGCCAGCAGTCTCGGGACTTCACCCCTCCACTTT.

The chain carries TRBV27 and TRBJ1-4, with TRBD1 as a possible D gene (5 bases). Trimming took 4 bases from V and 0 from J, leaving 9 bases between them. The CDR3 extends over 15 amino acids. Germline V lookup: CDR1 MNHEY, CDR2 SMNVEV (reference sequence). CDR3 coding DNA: TGTGCCAGCAGTTGGCAGGGCGCAACTAATGAAAAACTGTTTTTT. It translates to CASSWQGATNEKLFF.

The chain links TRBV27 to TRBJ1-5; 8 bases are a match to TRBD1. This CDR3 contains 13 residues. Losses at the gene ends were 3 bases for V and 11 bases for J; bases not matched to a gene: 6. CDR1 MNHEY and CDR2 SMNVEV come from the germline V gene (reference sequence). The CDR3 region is CASSFDRGKAQHF. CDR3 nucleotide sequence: TGTGCCAGCAGTTTCGACAGGGGTAAGGCCCAGCATTTT.

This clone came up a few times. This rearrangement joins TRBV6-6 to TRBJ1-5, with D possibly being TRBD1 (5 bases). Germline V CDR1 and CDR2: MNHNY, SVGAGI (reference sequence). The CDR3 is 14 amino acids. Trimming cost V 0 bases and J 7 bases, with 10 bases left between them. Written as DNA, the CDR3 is TGTGCCAGCAGTTACTCGGGTAGGGGCCAGCCCCAGCATTTT. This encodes CASSYSGRGQPQHF.

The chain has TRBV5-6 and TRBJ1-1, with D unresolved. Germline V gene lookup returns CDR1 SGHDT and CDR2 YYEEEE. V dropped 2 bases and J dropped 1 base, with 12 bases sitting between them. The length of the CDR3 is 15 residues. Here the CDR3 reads CASSFRGRSNTEAFF. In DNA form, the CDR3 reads TGTGCCAGCAGCTTCCGAGGGCGTTCGAACACTGAAGCTTTCTTT.

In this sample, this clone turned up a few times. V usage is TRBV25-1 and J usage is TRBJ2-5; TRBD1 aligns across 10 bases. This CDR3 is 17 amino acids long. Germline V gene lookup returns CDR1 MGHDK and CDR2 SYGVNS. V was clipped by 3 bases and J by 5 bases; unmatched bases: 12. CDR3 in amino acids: CASSDPSGDRGMETQYF. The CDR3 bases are TGTGCCAGCAGTGACCCTTCAGGGGACAGGGGAATGGAGACCCAGTACTTC.

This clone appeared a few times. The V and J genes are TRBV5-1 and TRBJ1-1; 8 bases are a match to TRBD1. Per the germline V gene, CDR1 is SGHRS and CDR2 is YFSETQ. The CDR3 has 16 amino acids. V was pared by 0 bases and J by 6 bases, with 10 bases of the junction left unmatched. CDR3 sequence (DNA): TGCGCCAGCAGCTTGGAAGGACAGGGAGCTTTTGCTGAAGCTTTCTTT. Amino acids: CASSLEGQGAFAEAFF.

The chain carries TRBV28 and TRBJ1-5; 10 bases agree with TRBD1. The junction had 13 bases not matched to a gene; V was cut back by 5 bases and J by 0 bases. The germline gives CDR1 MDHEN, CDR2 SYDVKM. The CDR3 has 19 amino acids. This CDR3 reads CASSPTGTGASYSNQPQHF. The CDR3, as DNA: TGTGCCAGCAGTCCCACCGGGACAGGGGCCTCTTATAGCAATCAGCCCCAGCATTTT.